Listed below are T cell receptor beta chains from one sample, sequenced in a study of blood T cell repertoires in COVID-19. TCRdb's table, derived via immunoSEQ multiplex PCR, lists solely in-frame clones and lacks some. The sample has a few hundred thousand clones; roughly 88% are singletons. Sequencing was carried out using peripheral blood. The origin of the receptors is a man in his fifties or sixties with active or convalescent COVID-19. The CDR3 runs from the conserved cysteine through the conserved F or W. Each record gives: V gene, J gene, D gene, clone size, CDR3 DNA, CDR3 protein. A D gene is named only where the DNA matches it firmly. Where a row states a size, it is once, few, many or the class of an expanded clone; other rows omit it.

TRBV24-1	TRBJ1-6	TRBD1	.	TGTGCCACCAGAAAGACAGGGGACTCACCCCTCCACTTT	CATRKTGDSPLHF
TRBV20-1	TRBJ1-1	.	.	TGCAGTGCTCTTACAAACACTGAAGCTTTCTTT	CSALTNTEAFF
TRBV5-5	TRBJ1-1	.	.	TGTGCCAGCAGCTTTCAGGGGAGGAACACTGAAGCTTTCTTT	CASSFQGRNTEAFF
TRBV5-4	TRBJ1-2	.	.	TGTGCCAGCAGCTTTGATTGGACAGAGAACTATGGCTACACCTTC	CASSFDWTENYGYTF
TRBV7-2	TRBJ1-6	.	once	TGTGCCAGCAGCTTATTTCTCCCAGGGAATAATTCACCCCTCCACTTT	CASSLFLPGNNSPLHF
TRBV11-2	TRBJ1-3	.	.	TGTGCCAGCAGCTCGATCCGGGGGGGAAACACCATATATTTT	CASSSIRGGNTIYF
TRBV18	TRBJ1-1	.	once	TGTGCCAGCTCACCTGAGGGTAACACTGAAGCTTTCTTT	CASSPEGNTEAFF
TRBV10-2	TRBJ2-1	.	.	TGCGCCAGCATTAACTACCCACGTTACAATGAGCAGTTCTTC	CASINYPRYNEQFF
TRBV7-2	TRBJ2-1	TRBD2	once	TGTGCCAGCAGCTTATCCGGGACTATCTTCTACAATGAGCAGTTCTTC	CASSLSGTIFYNEQFF
TRBV5-1	TRBJ2-3	.	.	TGCGCCAGCAGTGACACGGGGTTAGATACGCAGTATTTT	CASSDTGLDTQYF
TRBV7-2	TRBJ1-2	TRBD1	.	TGTGCCAGCAGCTCCCGGGACAGGATCTATGGCTACACCTTC	CASSSRDRIYGYTF
TRBV2	TRBJ2-5	.	.	TGTGCCAGCAGGTTATGGGACAACATACAAGAGACCCAGTACTTC	CASRLWDNIQETQYF
TRBV5-4	TRBJ2-2	.	.	TGTGCCAGCAGCTTGGTTTACAGGACGAACACCGGGGAGCTGTTTTTT	CASSLVYRTNTGELFF
TRBV2	TRBJ1-1	.	.	TGTGCCAGCGGACGACAGGCAGTAAACACTGAAGCTTTCTTT	CASGRQAVNTEAFF
TRBV6-1	TRBJ2-1	.	.	TGTGCCAGCAGTGAAAACAGGCAGGGGTACAATGAGCAGTTCTTC	CASSENRQGYNEQFF
TRBV28	TRBJ2-1	TRBD1	.	TGTGCCAGCAGCCCCCGGACAGGGGCCTACAATGAGCAGTTCTTC	CASSPRTGAYNEQFF
TRBV19	TRBJ1-5	TRBD1	.	TGTGCCAGTAGTATGACAGGGGGATTGAGCAATCAGCCCCAGCATTTT	CASSMTGGLSNQPQHF
TRBV7-2	TRBJ1-1	.	.	TGTGCCAGCAGCTTCAGGGAAACTGAAGCTTTCTTT	CASSFRETEAFF
TRBV27	TRBJ2-3	TRBD2	few	TGTGCCAGCAGTTTAGGGCCGGGAGGGCCACAGTATTTT	CASSLGPGGPQYF
TRBV7-9	TRBJ1-5	.	many	TGTGCCAGCAGCCCTAACAGGGATCAGCCCCAGCATTTT	CASSPNRDQPQHF
TRBV28	TRBJ2-2	TRBD1	.	TGTGCCAGCAGTTTGGGGGACAGGGCCACCGGGGAGCTGTTTTTT	CASSLGDRATGELFF
TRBV28	TRBJ2-7	TRBD1	.	TGTGCCAGCAGTCCCCGGACAGGGTCCGAGCAGTACTTC	CASSPRTGSEQYF
TRBV3-1/TRBV3-2	TRBJ2-3	TRBD2	.	TGTGCCAGCAGCCAAGAGTGGGTAGCGGGGGGCACAGATACGCAGTATTTT	CASSQEWVAGGTDTQYF
TRBV7-8	TRBJ1-3	.	.	TGTGCCAGCAGCTTAGATGTGGTCAAACCTATCACCATATATTTT	CASSLDVVKPITIYF
TRBV2	TRBJ2-1	TRBD2	.	TGTGCCAGCGGGAGGGGCTCCTACAATGAGCAGTTCTTC	CASGRGSYNEQFF
TRBV7-3	TRBJ2-3	TRBD2	.	TGTGCCAGCAGCTCCCGGGGGGACCGGGGGGTCACAGATACGCAGTATTTT	CASSSRGDRGVTDTQYF
TRBV7-2	TRBJ1-2	TRBD1	.	TGTGCCAGCAGCTTCCACAGGGGGCAGGGCTATGGCTACACCTTC	CASSFHRGQGYGYTF
TRBV28	TRBJ1-5	.	.	TGTGCCAGCAGTCCTGGCGGGGAAGGCAATCAGCCCCAGCATTTT	CASSPGGEGNQPQHF
TRBV6-6	TRBJ2-1	.	few	TGTGCCAGCAGCCCTTCTAGGAATGAGCAGTTCTTC	CASSPSRNEQFF
TRBV9	TRBJ1-2	TRBD1	.	TGTGCCAGCAGCGTAGGGGGGACAGGCTATGGCTACACCTTC	CASSVGGTGYGYTF
TRBV4-3	TRBJ2-5	TRBD2	.	TGCGCCAGCAGCCCGCGGACTAGCGGGGGAAGGAGGGGAGAAGAGACCCAGTACTTC	CASSPRTSGGRRGEETQYF
TRBV28	TRBJ1-1	.	few	TGTGCCAGCAGTTTGAGGCAGGGATGGACTGAAGCTTTCTTT	CASSLRQGWTEAFF
TRBV7-6	TRBJ1-5	TRBD1	few	TGTGCCAGCAGCCTTGGGACAGCAAAGGGACCCCAGCATTTT	CASSLGTAKGPQHF
TRBV19	TRBJ1-4	.	.	TGTGCCAGTAGCGAGGGGGACAAGAGGGAAAAACTGTTTTTT	CASSEGDKREKLFF
TRBV28	TRBJ1-1	.	.	TGTGCCAGCAATTCCCTATCCTGGCGGGGTAGGAACACTGAAGCTTTCTTT	CASNSLSWRGRNTEAFF
TRBV6-5	TRBJ1-4	.	.	TGTGCCAGCAGTTATATGGGGGCCTCAACTAATGAAAAACTGTTTTTT	CASSYMGASTNEKLFF
TRBV18	TRBJ1-6	.	.	TGTGCCAGCTCACCGCCGGACAGAAGCCATTCACCCCTCCACTTT	CASSPPDRSHSPLHF
TRBV11-2	TRBJ2-5	.	.	TGTGCCAGCAGCTTAGATCGAGGCGAGGCAGAGACCCAGTACTTC	CASSLDRGEAETQYF
TRBV7-3	TRBJ2-2	TRBD2	.	TGTGCCAGCAGCTCCCCTGGGCTAGCGGGAGGGAAGCTGTTTTTT	CASSSPGLAGGKLFF
TRBV29-1	TRBJ1-2	.	once	TGCAGTGTTGATCAACAGGGTGGTGGCTACACCTTC	CSVDQQGGGYTF
TRBV9	TRBJ1-1	.	.	TGTGCCAGCAGCGTACTACAGGGCCCTAACACTGAAGCTTTCTTT	CASSVLQGPNTEAFF
TRBV11-2	TRBJ2-3	.	.	TGTGCCAGCAGCTCGGGGTCGACTAGGACAGATACGCAGTATTTT	CASSSGSTRTDTQYF
TRBV27	TRBJ1-2	TRBD1	.	TGTGCCAGCAGTTTAACAGGGGGGCTATTAAAGGGCTACACCTTC	CASSLTGGLLKGYTF
TRBV10-3	TRBJ1-6	TRBD1	.	TGTGCCATCAGGGGGACAGGGGGCGATTCACCCCTCCACTTT	CAIRGTGGDSPLHF
TRBV4-3	TRBJ2-3	.	.	TGCGCCAGCAGCCAAGATCTGCGTAGCACAGATACGCAGTATTTT	CASSQDLRSTDTQYF